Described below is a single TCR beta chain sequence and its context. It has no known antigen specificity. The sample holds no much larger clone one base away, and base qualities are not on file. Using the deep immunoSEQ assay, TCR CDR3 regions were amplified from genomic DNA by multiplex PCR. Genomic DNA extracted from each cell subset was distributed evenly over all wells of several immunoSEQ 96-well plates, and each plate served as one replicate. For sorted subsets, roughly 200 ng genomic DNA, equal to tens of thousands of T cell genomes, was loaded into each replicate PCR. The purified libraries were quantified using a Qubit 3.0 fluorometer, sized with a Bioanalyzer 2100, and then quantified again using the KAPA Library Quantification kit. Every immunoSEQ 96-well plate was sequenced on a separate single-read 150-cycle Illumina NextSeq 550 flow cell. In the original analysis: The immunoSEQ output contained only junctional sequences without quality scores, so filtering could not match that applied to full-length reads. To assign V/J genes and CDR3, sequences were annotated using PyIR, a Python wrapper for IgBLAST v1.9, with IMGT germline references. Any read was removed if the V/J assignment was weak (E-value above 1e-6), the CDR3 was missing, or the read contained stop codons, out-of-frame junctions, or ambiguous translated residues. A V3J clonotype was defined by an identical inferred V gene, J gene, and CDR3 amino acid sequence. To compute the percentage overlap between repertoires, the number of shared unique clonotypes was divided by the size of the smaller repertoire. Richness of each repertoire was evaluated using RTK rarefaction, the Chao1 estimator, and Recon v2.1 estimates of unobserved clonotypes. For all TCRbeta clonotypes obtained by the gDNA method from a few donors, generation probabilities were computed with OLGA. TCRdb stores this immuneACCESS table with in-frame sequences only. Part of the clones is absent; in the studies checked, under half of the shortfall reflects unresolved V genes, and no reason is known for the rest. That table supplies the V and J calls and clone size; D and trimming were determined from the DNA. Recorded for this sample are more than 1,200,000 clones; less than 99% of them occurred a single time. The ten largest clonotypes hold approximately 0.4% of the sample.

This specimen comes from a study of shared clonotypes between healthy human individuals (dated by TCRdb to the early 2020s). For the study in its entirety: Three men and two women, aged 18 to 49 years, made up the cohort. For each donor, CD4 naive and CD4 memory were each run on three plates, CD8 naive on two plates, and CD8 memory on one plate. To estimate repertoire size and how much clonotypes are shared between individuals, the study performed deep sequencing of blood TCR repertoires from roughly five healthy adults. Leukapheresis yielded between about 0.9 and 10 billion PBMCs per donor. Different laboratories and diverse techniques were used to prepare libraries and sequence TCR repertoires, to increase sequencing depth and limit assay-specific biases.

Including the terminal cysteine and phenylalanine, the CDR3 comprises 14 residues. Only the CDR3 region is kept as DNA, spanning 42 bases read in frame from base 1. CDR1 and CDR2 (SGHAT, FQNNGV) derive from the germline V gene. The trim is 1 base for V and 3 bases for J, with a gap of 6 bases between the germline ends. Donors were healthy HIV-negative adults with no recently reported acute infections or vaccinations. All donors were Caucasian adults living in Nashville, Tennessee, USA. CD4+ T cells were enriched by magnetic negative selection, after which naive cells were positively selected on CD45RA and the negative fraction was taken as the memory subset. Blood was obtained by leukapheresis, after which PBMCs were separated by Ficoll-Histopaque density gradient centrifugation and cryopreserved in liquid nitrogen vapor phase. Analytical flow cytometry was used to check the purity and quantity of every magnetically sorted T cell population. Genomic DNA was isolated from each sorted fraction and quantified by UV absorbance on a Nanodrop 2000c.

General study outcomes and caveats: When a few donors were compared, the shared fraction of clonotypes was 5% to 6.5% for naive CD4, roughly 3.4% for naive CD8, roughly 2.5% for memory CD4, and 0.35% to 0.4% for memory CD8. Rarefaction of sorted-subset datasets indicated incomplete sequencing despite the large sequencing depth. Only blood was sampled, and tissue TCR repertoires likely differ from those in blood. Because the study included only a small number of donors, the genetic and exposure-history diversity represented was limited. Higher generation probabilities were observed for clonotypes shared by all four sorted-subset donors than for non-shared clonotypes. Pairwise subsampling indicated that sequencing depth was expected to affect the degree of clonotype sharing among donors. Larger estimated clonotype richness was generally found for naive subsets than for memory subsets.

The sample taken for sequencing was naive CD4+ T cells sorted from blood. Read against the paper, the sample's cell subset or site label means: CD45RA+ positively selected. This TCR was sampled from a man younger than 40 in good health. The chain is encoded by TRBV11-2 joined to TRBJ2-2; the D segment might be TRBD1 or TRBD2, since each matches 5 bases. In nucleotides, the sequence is TGTGCCAGCAGCTTAGGGGGGTACACCGGGGAGCTGTTTTTT. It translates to CASSLGGYTGELFF.